The 4 T cell receptor beta chains below all came from one sample that was sequenced in a study of cytomegalovirus exposure and HLA in healthy donors. Measured with immunoSEQ multiplex PCR; TCRdb has only the in-frame clones, and not every one. The sample lists some 160,000 clones, around nine tenths occurring once. The material sequenced was PBMCs. These TCRs come from a man aged 18 to 35 in good health and CMV-seronegative.

Only one count was recorded for this clone. V gene TRBV11-3 combines with J gene TRBJ2-3; TRBD2 matches at 7 bases. Germline assignment: CDR1 SGHNT and CDR2 YENEEA. This CDR3 is 14 amino acids long. V shed 3 bases, J shed 4 bases, and the junction held 4 bases outside the gene matches. The CDR3 sequence: CASSFQRGADTQYF. The DNA of the CDR3 is TGTGCCAGCAGCTTCCAGCGGGGAGCAGATACGCAGTATTTT.

The chain is built from TRBV7-9 and TRBJ2-3; a possible D gene is TRBD2 (5 bases). The germline V and J ends were trimmed by 2 bases and 6 bases, with 15 bases remaining between them. The CDR3 length is 15 residues. The germline gives CDR1 SEHNR, CDR2 FQNEAQ (reference sequence). CDR3: CASSLSRATGDTQYF. DNA of the CDR3: TGTGCCAGCAGCTTAAGTCGTGCCACGGGGGATACGCAGTATTTT.

V and J are TRBV30 and TRBJ2-4, with unresolved D. The CDR3 totals 14 residues. Germline-derived CDR1 and CDR2 are GTSNPN and SVGIG (reference sequence). Trimming took off 3 bases at V and 7 bases at J, with 16 bases between the two ends. CDR3 bases: TGTGCCTGGAGGGCAGCCAACAGACGGAACATTCAGTACTTC. Amino acid sequence: CAWRAANRRNIQYF.

The chain carries TRBV28 and TRBJ1-1; D is undetermined. V gave up 2 bases and J gave up 2 bases, with 3 bases separating them. The CDR3 is 12 amino acids. CDR1 is MDHEN, CDR2 SYDVKM, per germline. In DNA form, the CDR3 reads TGTGCCAGCAGTTTAACTAACACTGAAGCTTTCTTT. It codes for CASSLTNTEAFF.